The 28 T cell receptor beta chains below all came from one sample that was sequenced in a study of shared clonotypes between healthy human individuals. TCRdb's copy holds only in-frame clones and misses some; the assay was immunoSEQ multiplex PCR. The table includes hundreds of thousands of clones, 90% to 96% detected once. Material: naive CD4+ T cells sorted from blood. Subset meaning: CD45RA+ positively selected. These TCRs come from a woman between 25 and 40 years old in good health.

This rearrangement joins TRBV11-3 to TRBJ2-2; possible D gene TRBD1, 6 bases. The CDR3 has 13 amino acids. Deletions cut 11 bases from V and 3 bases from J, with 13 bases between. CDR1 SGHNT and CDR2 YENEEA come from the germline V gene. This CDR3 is CASGRGDTGELFF. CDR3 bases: TGTGCCTCAGGCAGGGGAGACACCGGGGAGCTGTTTTTT.

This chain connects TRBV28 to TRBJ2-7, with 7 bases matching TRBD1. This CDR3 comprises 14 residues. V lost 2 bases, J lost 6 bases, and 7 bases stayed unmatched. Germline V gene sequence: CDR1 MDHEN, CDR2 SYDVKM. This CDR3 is CASSLLQTGREQYF. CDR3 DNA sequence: TGTGCCAGCAGTTTACTCCAGACAGGGCGCGAGCAGTACTTC.

CDR3 loop: CASSFGTGFNQPQHF. The CDR3 nucleotides are TGTGCCAGCAGCTTCGGGACAGGTTTCAATCAGCCCCAGCATTTT. The chain carries TRBV7-9 and TRBJ1-5, with 8 nucleotides matching TRBD1. The CDR3 covers 15 residues. The V and J ends lost 3 bases and 3 bases, in that order; junction bases with no gene match: 4. The germline CDR1 and CDR2 sequences are SEHNR and FQNEAQ (reference sequence).

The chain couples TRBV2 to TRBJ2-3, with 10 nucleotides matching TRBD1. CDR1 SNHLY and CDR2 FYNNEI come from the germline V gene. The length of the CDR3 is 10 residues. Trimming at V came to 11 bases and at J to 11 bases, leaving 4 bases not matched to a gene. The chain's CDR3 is CAVGTGEQYF. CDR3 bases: TGTGCCGTAGGGACAGGGGAGCAGTATTTT. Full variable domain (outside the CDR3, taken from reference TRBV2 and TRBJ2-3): EPEVTQTPSHQVTQMGQEVILRCVPISNHLYFYWYRQILGQKVEFLVSFYNNEISEKSEIFDDQFSVERPDGSNFTLKIRSTKLEDSAMYFCAVGTGEQYFGPGTRLTVL.

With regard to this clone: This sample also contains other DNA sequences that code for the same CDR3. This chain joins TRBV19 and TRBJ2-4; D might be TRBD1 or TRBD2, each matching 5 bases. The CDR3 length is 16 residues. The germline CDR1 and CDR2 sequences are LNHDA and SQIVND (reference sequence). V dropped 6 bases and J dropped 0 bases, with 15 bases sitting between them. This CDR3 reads CASSVTGRGAKNIQYF. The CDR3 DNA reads TGTGCCAGTAGCGTGACGGGACGGGGAGCCAAAAACATTCAGTACTTC.

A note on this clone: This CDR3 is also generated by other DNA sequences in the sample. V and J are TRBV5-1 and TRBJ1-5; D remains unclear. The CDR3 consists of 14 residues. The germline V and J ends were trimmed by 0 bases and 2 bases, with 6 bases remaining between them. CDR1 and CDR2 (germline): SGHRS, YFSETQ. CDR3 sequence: CASSLVGGNQPQHF. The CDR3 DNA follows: TGCGCCAGCAGCTTGGTCGGGGGCAATCAGCCCCAGCATTTT.

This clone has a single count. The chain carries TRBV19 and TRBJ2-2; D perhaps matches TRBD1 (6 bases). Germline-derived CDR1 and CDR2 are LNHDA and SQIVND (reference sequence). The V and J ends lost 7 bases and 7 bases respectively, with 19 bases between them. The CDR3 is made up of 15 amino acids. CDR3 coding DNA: TGTGCCAGTAAACCTACGTGGGGGCTTGGCGGGGAGCTGTTTTTT. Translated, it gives CASKPTWGLGGELFF.

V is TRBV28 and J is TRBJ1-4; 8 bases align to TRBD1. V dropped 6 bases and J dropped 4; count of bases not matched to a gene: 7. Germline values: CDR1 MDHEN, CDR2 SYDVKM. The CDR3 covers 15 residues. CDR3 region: CASSRGQGNNEKLFF. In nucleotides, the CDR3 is TGTGCCAGCAGCCGCGGACAGGGTAATAATGAAAAACTGTTTTTT.

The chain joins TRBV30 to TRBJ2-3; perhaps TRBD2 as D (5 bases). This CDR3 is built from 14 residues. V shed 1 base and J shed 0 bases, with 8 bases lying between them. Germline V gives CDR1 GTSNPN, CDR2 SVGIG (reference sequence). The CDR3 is CAWSAGLSTDTQYF. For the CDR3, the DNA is TGTGCCTGGAGTGCTGGACTGAGCACAGATACGCAGTATTTT.

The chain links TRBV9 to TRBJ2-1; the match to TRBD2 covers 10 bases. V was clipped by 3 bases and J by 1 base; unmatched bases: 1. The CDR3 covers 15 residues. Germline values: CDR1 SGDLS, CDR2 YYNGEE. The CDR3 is CASSGSGRSYNEQFF. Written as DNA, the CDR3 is TGTGCCAGCAGCGGTAGCGGGAGGTCCTACAATGAGCAGTTCTTC.

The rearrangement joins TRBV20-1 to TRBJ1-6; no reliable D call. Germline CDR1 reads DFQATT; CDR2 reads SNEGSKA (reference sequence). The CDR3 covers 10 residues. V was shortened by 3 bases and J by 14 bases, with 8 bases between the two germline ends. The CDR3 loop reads CSARGPALHF. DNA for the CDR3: TGCAGTGCTAGGGGTCCGGCCCTCCACTTT.

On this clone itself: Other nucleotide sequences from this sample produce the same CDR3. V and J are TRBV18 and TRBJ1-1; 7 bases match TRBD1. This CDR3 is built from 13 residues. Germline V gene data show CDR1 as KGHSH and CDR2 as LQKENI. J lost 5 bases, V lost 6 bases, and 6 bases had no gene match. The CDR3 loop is CASSPQGGTEAFF. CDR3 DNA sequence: TGTGCCAGCTCGCCTCAGGGGGGGACTGAAGCTTTCTTT.

The CDR3 region has the DNA TGCGCCAGCAGCCCGCCCGGTAGTTGGAACACTGAAGCTTTCTTT. Translated: CASSPPGSWNTEAFF. The rearrangement joins TRBV4-1 to TRBJ1-1; D is unresolved. The ends were cut back, 4 bases at V and 1 base at J, with 13 bases in the middle. The CDR3 is 15 amino acids. The V gene's germline CDR1 is MGHRA and CDR2 YSYEKL.

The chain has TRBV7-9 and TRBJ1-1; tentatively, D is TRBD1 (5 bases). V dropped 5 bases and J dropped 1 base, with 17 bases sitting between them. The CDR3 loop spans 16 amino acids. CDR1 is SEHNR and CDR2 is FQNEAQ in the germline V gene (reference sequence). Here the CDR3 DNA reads TGTGCCAGCAGCCTCGACGGGGCCGGCCCGAACACTGAAGCTTTCTTT. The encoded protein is CASSLDGAGPNTEAFF.

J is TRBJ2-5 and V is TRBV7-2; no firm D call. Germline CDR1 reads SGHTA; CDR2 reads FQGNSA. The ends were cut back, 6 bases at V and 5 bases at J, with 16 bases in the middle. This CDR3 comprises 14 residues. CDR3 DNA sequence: TGTGCCAGCAGTCCTTTCGCGATCATTGAGACCCAGTACTTC. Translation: CASSPFAIIETQYF.

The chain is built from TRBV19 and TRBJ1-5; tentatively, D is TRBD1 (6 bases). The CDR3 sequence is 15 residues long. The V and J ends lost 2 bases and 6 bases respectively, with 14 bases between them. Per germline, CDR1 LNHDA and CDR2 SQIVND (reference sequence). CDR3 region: CASSIWQTGAQPQHF. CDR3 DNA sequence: TGTGCCAGTAGTATATGGCAGACAGGAGCTCAGCCCCAGCATTTT.

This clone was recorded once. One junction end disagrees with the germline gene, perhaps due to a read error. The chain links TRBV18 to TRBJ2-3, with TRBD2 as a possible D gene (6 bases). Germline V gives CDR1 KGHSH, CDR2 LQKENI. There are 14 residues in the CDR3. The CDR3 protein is CASSPPGLPDTQYF. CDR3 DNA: TGTGCCAGCTCGCCACCGGGACTGCCGGATACGCAGTATTTT.

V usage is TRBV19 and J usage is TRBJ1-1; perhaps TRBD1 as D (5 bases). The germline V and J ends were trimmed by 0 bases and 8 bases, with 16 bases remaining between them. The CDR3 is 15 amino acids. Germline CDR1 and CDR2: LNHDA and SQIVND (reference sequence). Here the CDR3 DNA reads TGTGCCAGTAGTATAGAGGGACCACAGGACCCCGAAGCTTTCTTT. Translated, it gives CASSIEGPQDPEAFF.

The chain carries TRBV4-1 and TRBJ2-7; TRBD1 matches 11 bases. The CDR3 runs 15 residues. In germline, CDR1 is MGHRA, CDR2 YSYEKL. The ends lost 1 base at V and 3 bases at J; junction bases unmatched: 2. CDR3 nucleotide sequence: TGCGCCAGCAGCCAAGCGGACAGGGGGCACTACGAGCAGTACTTC. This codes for CASSQADRGHYEQYF.

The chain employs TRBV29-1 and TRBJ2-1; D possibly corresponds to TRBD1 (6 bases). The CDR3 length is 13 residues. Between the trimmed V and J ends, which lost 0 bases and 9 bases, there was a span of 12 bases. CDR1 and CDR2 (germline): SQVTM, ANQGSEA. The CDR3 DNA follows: TGCAGCGTTGAAGATTCAGGGGTCGGTGAGCAGTTCTTC. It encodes CSVEDSGVGEQFF.

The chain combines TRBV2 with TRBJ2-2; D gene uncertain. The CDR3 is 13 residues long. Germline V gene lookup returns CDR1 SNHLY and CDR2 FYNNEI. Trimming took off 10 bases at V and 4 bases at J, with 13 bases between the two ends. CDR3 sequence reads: CAIQPGSTGELFF. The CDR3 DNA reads TGTGCCATCCAACCCGGGTCCACCGGGGAGCTGTTTTTT.

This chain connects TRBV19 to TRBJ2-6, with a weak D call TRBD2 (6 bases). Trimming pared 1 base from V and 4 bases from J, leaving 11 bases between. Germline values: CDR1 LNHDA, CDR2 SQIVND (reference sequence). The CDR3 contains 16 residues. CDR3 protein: CASSIAGVSGANVLTF. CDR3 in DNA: TGTGCCAGTAGTATAGCGGGGGTGAGCGGGGCCAACGTCCTGACTTTC.

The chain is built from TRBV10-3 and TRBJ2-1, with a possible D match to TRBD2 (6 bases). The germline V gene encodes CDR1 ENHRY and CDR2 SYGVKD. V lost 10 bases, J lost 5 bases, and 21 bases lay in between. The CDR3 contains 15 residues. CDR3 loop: CASAHFGSKDNEQFF. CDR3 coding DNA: TGTGCCAGCGCCCATTTCGGGAGTAAGGACAATGAGCAGTTCTTC.

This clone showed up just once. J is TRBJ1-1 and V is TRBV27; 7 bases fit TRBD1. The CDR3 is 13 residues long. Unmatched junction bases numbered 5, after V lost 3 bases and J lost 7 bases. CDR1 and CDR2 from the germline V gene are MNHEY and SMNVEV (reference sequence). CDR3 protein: CASSLRDSLEAFF. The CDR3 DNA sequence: TGTGCCAGCAGTTTGCGGGACAGCCTTGAAGCTTTCTTT.

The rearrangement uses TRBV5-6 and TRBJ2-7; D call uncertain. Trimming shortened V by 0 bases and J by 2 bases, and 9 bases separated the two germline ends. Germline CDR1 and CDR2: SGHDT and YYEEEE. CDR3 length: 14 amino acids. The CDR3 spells CASSLVQAPYEQYF. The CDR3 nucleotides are TGTGCCAGCAGCTTGGTTCAGGCGCCCTACGAGCAGTACTTC.

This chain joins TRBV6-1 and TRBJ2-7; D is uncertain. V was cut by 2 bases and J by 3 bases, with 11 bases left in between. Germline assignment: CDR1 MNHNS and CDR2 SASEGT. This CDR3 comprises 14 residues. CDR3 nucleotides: TGTGCCAGCAGTGAATCGAACTCCTACTACGAGCAGTACTTC. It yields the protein CASSESNSYYEQYF.

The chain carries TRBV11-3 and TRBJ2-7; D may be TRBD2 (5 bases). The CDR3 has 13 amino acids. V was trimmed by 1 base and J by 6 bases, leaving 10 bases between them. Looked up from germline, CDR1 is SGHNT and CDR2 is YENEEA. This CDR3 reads CASSLAEAIEQYF. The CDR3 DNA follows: TGTGCCAGCAGCTTAGCGGAGGCAATCGAGCAGTACTTC.

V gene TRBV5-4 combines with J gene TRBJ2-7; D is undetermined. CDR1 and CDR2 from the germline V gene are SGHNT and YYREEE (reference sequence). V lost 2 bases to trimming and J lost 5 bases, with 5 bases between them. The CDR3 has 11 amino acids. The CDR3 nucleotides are TGTGCCAGCAGCTTTGGTAACGAGCAGTACTTC. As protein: CASSFGNEQYF.